The next 27 T cell receptor beta chains were all read from a single sample in a study of OX40 agonist ivuxolimab in advanced cancers. The data were produced by immunoSEQ multiplex PCR, yet TCRdb's version contains in-frame clones alone and is incomplete. The sample includes roughly 69,000 clones, over 80% of them seen just once. Source: CD4+ or CD8+ T cells sorted from blood, taken in a trial of the OX40 agonist ivuxolimab. The receptors shown here come from an adult with an advanced solid tumor such as melanoma, head and neck, liver or kidney cancer.

CDR3 nucleotides: TGTGCCAGCAGTGAGGGACGGATCTATAGCAATCAGCCCCAGCATTTT. Amino acid sequence: CASSEGRIYSNQPQHF. The gene calls are TRBV6-1 and TRBJ1-5; D perhaps matches TRBD1 (5 bases). The CDR3 is made up of 16 amino acids. Trimming removed 3 bases at V and 0 bases at J, with 12 bases between. Germline-derived CDR1 and CDR2 are MNHNS and SASEGT.

The chain couples TRBV27 to TRBJ1-5; D is undetermined. Germline values: CDR1 MNHEY, CDR2 SMNVEV (reference sequence). V gave up 7 bases and J gave up 6 bases, with 4 bases separating them. The CDR3 length is 10 residues. In DNA, the CDR3 is TGTGCCAGCATACGTCAGCCCCAGCATTTT. Translating it yields CASIRQPQHF.

The sample holds a few counts of this clone. The chain has TRBV27 and TRBJ2-5; a weak D match, TRBD1 (6 bases). Germline CDR1 reads MNHEY; CDR2 reads SMNVEV (reference sequence). The germline V and J ends were trimmed by 5 bases and 5 bases, with 18 bases remaining between them. There are 15 residues in the CDR3. The CDR3 nucleotides are TGTGCCAGCAGTGGAGGCGACAGGCCAGGGGAGACCCAGTACTTC. It yields the protein CASSGGDRPGETQYF.

The chain combines TRBV5-5 with TRBJ2-3; D perhaps matches TRBD1 (5 bases). V gave up 6 bases and J gave up 2 bases, with 16 bases separating them. Germline CDR1 reads SGHKS; CDR2 reads YYEKEE (reference sequence). The length of the CDR3 is 15 residues. The CDR3 spells CASTGRQPNTDTQYF. CDR3 nucleotide sequence: TGTGCCAGCACCGGGCGACAGCCAAACACAGATACGCAGTATTTT.

This clone came up many times. The rearrangement uses TRBV29-1 and TRBJ2-7; 10 nucleotides line up with TRBD1. Per germline, CDR1 SQVTM and CDR2 ANQGSEA. This CDR3 spans 13 amino acids. After removal of 4 bases from V and 6 bases from J, the junction contained 6 bases not matched to a gene. This chain's CDR3 is CSVGRQGATEQYF. DNA for the CDR3: TGCAGCGTTGGTCGACAGGGGGCTACCGAGCAGTACTTC.

The gene calls are TRBV7-2 and TRBJ1-2, with D perhaps matching TRBD1 (6 bases). Germline V gives CDR1 SGHTA, CDR2 FQGNSA. The CDR3 has 15 residues. V shed 4 bases and J shed 5 bases, with 17 bases lying between them. CDR3 DNA sequence: TGTGCCAGCAGCTCCCCGGACAGTTCGTCATATGGCTACACCTTC. Translating gives CASSSPDSSSYGYTF.

The V gene is TRBV7-2, the J gene TRBJ1-1; D remains ambiguous. The CDR3 is 14 amino acids. In germline, CDR1 is SGHTA, CDR2 FQGNSA. Trimming stripped 1 base from V and 3 bases from J, with 9 bases between. CDR3 bases: TGTGCCAGCAGCTTAGGAGGGATATACACTGAAGCTTTCTTT. It is translated as CASSLGGIYTEAFF. Filled out from reference TRBV7-2 and TRBJ1-1, the complete variable domain reads GAGVSQSPSNKVTEKGKDVELRCDPISGHTALYWYRQSLGQGLEFLIYFQGNSAPDKSGLPSDRFSAERTGGSVSTLTIQRTQQEDSAVYLCASSLGGIYTEAFFGQGTRLTVV.

This chain uses TRBV7-9 with TRBJ2-5; TRBD2 might be the D (6 bases). Germline assignment: CDR1 SEHNR and CDR2 FQNEAQ (reference sequence). V lost 0 bases and J 2 bases, leaving 10 bases between the germline ends. The CDR3 length is 15 residues. CDR3 sequence reads: CASSLARGIQETQYF. Written as DNA, the CDR3 is TGTGCCAGCAGCTTAGCGCGGGGCATTCAAGAGACCCAGTACTTC.

This clone was seen a single time. This rearrangement joins TRBV11-3 to TRBJ2-2; possible D gene TRBD1, 5 bases. The germline V gene encodes CDR1 SGHNT and CDR2 YENEEA. Trimming pared 5 bases from V and 0 bases from J, leaving 7 bases between. There are 14 residues in the CDR3. CDR3 loop: CASSGHANTGELFF. In DNA, the CDR3 is TGTGCCAGCAGCGGACATGCGAACACCGGGGAGCTGTTTTTT.

This chain uses TRBV6-5 with TRBJ2-4; tentatively, D is TRBD1 or TRBD2 (5 bases each). V was shortened by 2 bases and J by 0 bases, with 11 bases between the two germline ends. The CDR3 contains 16 residues. The germline V gene has CDR1 MNHEY and CDR2 SVGAGI. The CDR3 sequence: CASSYGGNLAKNIQYF. The DNA for the CDR3 is TGTGCCAGCAGTTACGGGGGAAACCTAGCCAAAAACATTCAGTACTTC.

The V and J genes are TRBV28 and TRBJ2-2, with 14 bases fitting TRBD2. Germline CDR1 reads MDHEN; CDR2 reads SYDVKM. This CDR3 is 19 amino acids long. Germline trimming cut 4 bases from V and 2 bases from J; bases unmatched to any gene: 9. The CDR3 reads CASSSPGTSGRVNTGELFF. The CDR3 bases are TGTGCCAGCAGTTCACCCGGGACTAGCGGGAGAGTAAACACCGGGGAGCTGTTTTTT.

V and J are TRBV10-2 and TRBJ2-3, with 9 bases that match TRBD1. The V segment lost 2 bases and the J segment 6 bases; nucleotides outside the gene matches: 3. This CDR3 region has 14 residues. The germline V gene has CDR1 WSHSY and CDR2 SAAADI. CDR3 protein: CASSEGTGWDTQYF. Written as DNA, the CDR3 is TGCGCCAGCAGTGAGGGGACAGGGTGGGATACGCAGTATTTT.

This clone has a single count. The chain joins TRBV6-5 to TRBJ2-1; the D gene is possibly TRBD2 (6 bases). The CDR3 length is 13 residues. Germline assignment: CDR1 MNHEY and CDR2 SVGAGI. Trimming pared 6 bases from V and 4 bases from J, leaving 10 bases between. The CDR3 loop is CASSRTIYNEQFF. The CDR3 DNA reads as TGTGCCAGCAGCCGGACTATTTACAATGAGCAGTTCTTC.

This clone was recorded a few times. The chain has TRBV28 and TRBJ1-2; D not resolved. The ends were cut back, 4 bases at V and 8 bases at J, with 17 bases in the middle. There are 14 residues in the CDR3. CDR1 and CDR2 (germline): MDHEN, SYDVKM. The DNA for the CDR3 is TGTGCCAGCAGTTCAGAGACCCTATCCCAAGGCTACACCTTC. Its protein product is CASSSETLSQGYTF.

The rearrangement uses TRBV18 and TRBJ1-1, with a possible D match to TRBD1 (6 bases). Germline loops: CDR1 KGHSH, CDR2 LQKENI. The CDR3 runs 18 residues. Trimming shortened V by 0 bases and J by 6 bases, and 23 bases separated the two germline ends. The CDR3 DNA is TGTGCCAGCTCACCACCGGTTTACAGGGTGGAATTATGGGCTGAAGCTTTCTTT. This translates into CASSPPVYRVELWAEAFF.

The genes are TRBV27 and TRBJ2-6, with no clear D. In germline, CDR1 is MNHEY, CDR2 SMNVEV (reference sequence). The CDR3 has 16 amino acids. V was pared by 1 base and J by 0 bases, with 7 bases between. The CDR3: CASSLYTPSGANVLTF. DNA of the CDR3: TGTGCCAGCAGTTTATATACCCCCTCTGGGGCCAACGTCCTGACTTTC.

The CDR3 here is CASSEEGNQPQHF. In DNA form, the CDR3 reads TGTGCCAGCAGTGAAGAGGGAAATCAGCCCCAGCATTTT. This chain uses TRBV2 with TRBJ1-5; D call uncertain. Per germline, CDR1 SNHLY and CDR2 FYNNEI. V gave up 1 base and J gave up 4 bases, with 5 bases separating them. The CDR3 contains 13 residues.

This sequence joins TRBV29-1 and TRBJ2-6, with D unclear. Trimming removed 4 bases at V and 0 bases at J, with 10 bases between. The CDR3 consists of 15 residues. Germline V gene data show CDR1 as SQVTM and CDR2 as ANQGSEA. DNA of the CDR3: TGCAGCGTTGTAGCTGGTGACTCTGGGGCCAACGTCCTGACTTTC. Translated: CSVVAGDSGANVLTF.

The V gene is TRBV11-3, the J gene TRBJ2-3; TRBD1 aligns across 8 bases. This CDR3 region has 15 residues. Per germline, CDR1 SGHNT and CDR2 YENEEA. Unmatched junction bases numbered 5, after V lost 5 bases and J lost 1 base. CDR3 sequence: CASSVPGQGTDTQYF. Here the CDR3 DNA reads TGTGCCAGCAGCGTACCGGGACAGGGCACAGATACGCAGTATTTT.

This clone came up a few times. V gene TRBV2 combines with J gene TRBJ2-7, with D possibly called TRBD1 or TRBD2 (5 bases each). Trimming pared 1 base from V and 12 bases from J, leaving 13 bases between. CDR3 length: 12 amino acids. CDR1 is SNHLY and CDR2 is FYNNEI in the germline V gene. The CDR3 bases are TGTGCCAGCAGTGAAGACCCGACGGGGCGGTACTTC. Residues: CASSEDPTGRYF. Filled out from reference TRBV2 and TRBJ2-7, the complete variable domain reads EPEVTQTPSHQVTQMGQEVILRCVPISNHLYFYWYRQILGQKVEFLVSFYNNEISEKSEIFDDQFSVERPDGSNFTLKIRSTKLEDSAMYFCASSEDPTGRYFGPGTRLTVT.

The rearrangement uses TRBV9 and TRBJ2-2; TRBD1 agrees at 7 bases. This CDR3 has 15 amino acids. After removal of 4 bases from V and 4 bases from J, the junction contained 7 bases not matched to a gene. Germline V gene data show CDR1 as SGDLS and CDR2 as YYNGEE. The CDR3 DNA sequence: TGTGCCAGCAGCTCCCGGACAGGAATCACCGGGGAGCTGTTTTTT. It specifies CASSSRTGITGELFF.

V gene TRBV15 combines with J gene TRBJ2-2; D gene unclear. The V gene lost 0 bases and the J gene lost 6 bases, with 14 bases spanning the gap. Germline CDR1 and CDR2: LNHNV and YYDKDF (reference sequence). There are 16 residues in the CDR3. CDR3 DNA: TGTGCCACCAGCAGAGATCAGTGGCCTATGTCCGGGGAGCTGTTTTTT. Its protein is CATSRDQWPMSGELFF.

The chain has TRBV5-4 and TRBJ1-2; 8 positions match TRBD1. Germline CDR1 SGHNT, CDR2 YYREEE (reference sequence). The CDR3 is made up of 16 amino acids. The trim removed 1 base at V and 4 bases at J, leaving 9 bases unmatched. The CDR3 sequence: CASSLPDRAITYGYTF. CDR3 DNA: TGTGCCAGCAGCTTGCCGGACAGGGCGATTACCTATGGCTACACCTTC.

This clone appeared a few times. This chain connects TRBV2 to TRBJ1-1; D is possibly TRBD1 (5 bases). V lost 4 bases to trimming and J lost 3 bases, with 9 bases between them. Germline V gene data show CDR1 as SNHLY and CDR2 as FYNNEI. The length of the CDR3 is 13 residues. In DNA form, the CDR3 reads TGTGCCAGCAGTGTTGCGGGGGACACTGAAGCTTTCTTT. Translated, it gives CASSVAGDTEAFF.

The chain couples TRBV12-5 to TRBJ2-1, with 8 bases matching TRBD1. This CDR3 contains 14 residues. V lost 1 base, J lost 5 bases, and 1 base stayed unmatched. Germline V gene sequence: CDR1 LGHNT, CDR2 FRNRAP. The CDR3 nucleotides are TGTGCTAGTGGTTTGGGGGACAGGAACAATGAGCAGTTCTTC. Protein product: CASGLGDRNNEQFF. The variable domain in full, completed from reference TRBV12-5 and TRBJ2-1, reads DARVTQTPRHKVTEMGQEVTMRCQPILGHNTVFWYRQTMMQGLELLAYFRNRAPLDDSGMPKDRFSAEMPDATLATLKIQPSEPRDSAVYFCASGLGDRNNEQFFGPGTRLTVL.

The CDR3 here is CASSDGPRIYHEQYF. DNA for the CDR3: TGTGCCAGCAGTGACGGCCCCAGGATATATCACGAGCAGTACTTC. The rearrangement joins TRBV6-4 to TRBJ2-7; no clear D gene. There are 15 residues in the CDR3. Trimming pared 2 bases from V and 5 bases from J, leaving 16 bases between. CDR1 is MRHNA, CDR2 SNTAGT, per germline.

The chain carries TRBV10-3 and TRBJ1-6; D is possibly TRBD1 (6 bases). CDR1 is ENHRY, CDR2 SYGVKD, per germline. Trimming left V 6 bases short and J 5 bases short, with 14 bases between. This CDR3 is built from 15 residues. The CDR3 protein is CAIRDGGLNNSPLHF. The CDR3 DNA sequence: TGTGCCATCAGAGACGGGGGCCTGAATAATTCACCCCTCCACTTT.